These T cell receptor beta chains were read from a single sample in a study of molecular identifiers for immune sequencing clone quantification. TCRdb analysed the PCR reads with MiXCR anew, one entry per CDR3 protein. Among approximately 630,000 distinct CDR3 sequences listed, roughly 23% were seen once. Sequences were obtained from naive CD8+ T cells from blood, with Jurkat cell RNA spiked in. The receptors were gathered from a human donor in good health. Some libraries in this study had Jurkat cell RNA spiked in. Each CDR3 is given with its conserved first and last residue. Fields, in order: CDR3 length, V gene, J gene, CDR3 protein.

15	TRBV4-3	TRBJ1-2	CASSQVHSRGYGYTF
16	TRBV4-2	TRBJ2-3	CASGQDVSGSTDTQYF
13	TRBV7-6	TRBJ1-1	CASSEILNTEAFF
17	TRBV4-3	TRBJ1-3	CASSQGSGQWSGNTIYF
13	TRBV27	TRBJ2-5	CASSDDDFETQYF
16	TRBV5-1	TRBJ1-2	CASSLGQGLANYGYTF
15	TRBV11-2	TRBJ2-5	CASSHLGTNQETQYF
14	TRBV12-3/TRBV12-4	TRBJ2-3	CASNPEEGIDTQYF
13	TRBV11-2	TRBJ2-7	CASSQGSGTGKKF
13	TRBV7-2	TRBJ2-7	CASSLFGSGEQYF
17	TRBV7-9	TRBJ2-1	CASTSTNSGPAYNEQFF
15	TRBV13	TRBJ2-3	CASSTGLTSADTQYF
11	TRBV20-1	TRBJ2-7	CSAHTGNEQYF
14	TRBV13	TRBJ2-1	CASSLDGYDNEQFF
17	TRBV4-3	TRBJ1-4	CASSQDTPGTGNEKLFF
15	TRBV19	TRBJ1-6	CASRPLSSYNSPLHF
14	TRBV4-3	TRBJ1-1	CASSQDRGWTEAFF
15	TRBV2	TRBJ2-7	CASTSAREGWYEQYF
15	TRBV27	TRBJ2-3	CASKAVSGDLDTQYF